Following are 27 T cell receptor beta chains from one sample sequenced in a study of cytomegalovirus exposure and HLA in healthy donors. The PCR made use of 60 Vbeta and 13 Jbeta primers. Sequenced by immunoSEQ multiplex PCR; TCRdb stores in-frame clones only, minus some. The table has 95,000 to 150,000 clones, roughly 14% seen once. Material: PBMCs. All receptors derive from a woman between 18 and 29 years old in good health and CMV-seronegative.

This clone appeared a few times. The chain links TRBV6-6 to TRBJ2-7; 8 positions agree with TRBD2. V gave up 0 bases and J gave up 7 bases; unmatched junction bases: 8. Germline V gene lookup returns CDR1 MNHNY and CDR2 SVGAGI (reference sequence). The CDR3 consists of 15 residues. The CDR3 here is CASSYSSGGPAEQYF. The CDR3 nucleotides are TGTGCCAGCAGTTACTCGAGCGGGGGTCCCGCGGAGCAGTACTTC.

J is TRBJ1-6 and V is TRBV9; perhaps TRBD1 as D (6 bases). Per the germline V gene, CDR1 is SGDLS and CDR2 is YYNGEE. This CDR3 is 16 amino acids long. V dropped 4 bases and J dropped 5 bases, with 16 bases sitting between them. The DNA for the CDR3 is TGTGCCAGCAGCCCGGGGGGCAGACTAAATAATTCACCCCTCCACTTT. Translating gives CASSPGGRLNNSPLHF. The whole variable domain, remainder taken from reference TRBV9 and TRBJ1-6, is DSGVTQTPKHLITATGQRVTLRCSPRSGDLSVYWYQQSLDQGLQFLIQYYNGEERAKGNILERFSAQQFPDLHSELNLSSLELGDSALYFCASSPGGRLNNSPLHFGNGTRLTVT.

In its sample, this clone was seen a few times. The chain joins TRBV5-6 to TRBJ2-1; TRBD2 matches at 8 bases. The V gene's germline CDR1 is SGHDT and CDR2 YYEEEE. The junction had 1 base not matched to a gene; V was cut back by 0 bases and J by 2 bases. The CDR3 spans 15 residues. DNA of the CDR3: TGTGCCAGCAGCTTGGGGGGACTAGCCTACAATGAGCAGTTCTTC. Amino acid sequence: CASSLGGLAYNEQFF.

J is TRBJ2-1 and V is TRBV4-1; 11 bases map to TRBD2. Per the germline V gene, CDR1 is MGHRA and CDR2 is YSYEKL. The CDR3 has 19 residues. Germline trimming cut 1 base from V and 4 bases from J; bases unmatched to any gene: 12. The CDR3 DNA reads as TGCGCCAGCAGCCAAGTAGAACTAGCGGGAGCCCTGGCGTACAATGAGCAGTTCTTC. The encoded protein is CASSQVELAGALAYNEQFF.

This rearrangement joins TRBV30 to TRBJ2-1, with TRBD1 matching 7 bases. The V gene end was trimmed by 1 base and the J gene end by 1 base; junction bases not matched to a gene: 1. The germline V gene encodes CDR1 GTSNPN and CDR2 SVGIG (reference sequence). The CDR3 has 14 amino acids. As DNA, the CDR3 is TGTGCCTGGAGTGACAGGGGTTCCTACAATGAGCAGTTCTTC. It encodes CAWSDRGSYNEQFF.

This clone was detected a few times. The genes are TRBV7-2 and TRBJ2-2; tentatively, D is TRBD2 (5 bases). The CDR3 contains 15 residues. Germline loops: CDR1 SGHTA, CDR2 FQGNSA. Trimming left V 2 bases short and J 1 base short, with 8 bases between. The DNA of the CDR3 is TGTGCCAGCAGCTTACCCCGGGAGAACACCGGGGAGCTGTTTTTT. It codes for CASSLPRENTGELFF.

This clone was observed a handful of times. V is TRBV9 and J is TRBJ2-7; 7 bases fit TRBD1. The germline gives CDR1 SGDLS, CDR2 YYNGEE. The V and J ends lost 0 bases and 5 bases, in that order; junction bases with no gene match: 14. The CDR3 runs 17 residues. CDR3 nucleotides: TGTGCCAGCAGCGTAGGAGGTTGGAGCGGAGGACAGGACGAGCAGTACTTC. Protein sequence: CASSVGGWSGGQDEQYF.

V and J are TRBV7-6 and TRBJ2-5; D perhaps matches TRBD2 (5 bases). The V end was cut by 1 base, the J end by 6 bases, with 12 bases between. The CDR3 has 14 amino acids. CDR1 is SGHVS and CDR2 is FNYEAQ in the germline V gene. CDR3 coding DNA: TGTGCCAGCAGCTTAGGGAGGAAGCGGCAGACCCAGTACTTC. This sequence encodes CASSLGRKRQTQYF.

V is TRBV5-1 and J is TRBJ2-6; D is unresolved. The CDR3 is 16 residues long. Trimming removed 2 bases from V and 0 bases from J, with 9 bases in between. Per the germline V gene, CDR1 is SGHRS and CDR2 is YFSETQ. In DNA, the CDR3 is TGCGCCAGCAGCTTACAGCTGTTCTCTGGGGCCAACGTCCTGACTTTC. It yields the protein CASSLQLFSGANVLTF.

The gene calls are TRBV6-1 and TRBJ1-1; D ambiguous. Germline values: CDR1 MNHNS, CDR2 SASEGT. This CDR3 region has 13 residues. The V end lost 8 bases, the J end lost 1 base, and 11 bases lay between the germline ends. CDR3 region: CASWRAANTEAFF. CDR3 DNA sequence: TGTGCCAGCTGGAGGGCAGCGAACACTGAAGCTTTCTTT.

DNA of the CDR3: TGTGCCAGCAGCTTGGTAGGGACAGACTACGAGCAGTACTTC. It specifies CASSLVGTDYEQYF. The chain combines TRBV7-2 with TRBJ2-7, with 7 bases identical to TRBD1. Germline-derived CDR1 and CDR2 are SGHTA and FQGNSA. The CDR3 loop spans 14 amino acids. After removal of 3 bases from V and 3 bases from J, the junction contained 5 bases not matched to a gene.

The chain is built from TRBV6-4 and TRBJ2-2; D remains ambiguous. Trimming removed 4 bases at V and 2 bases at J, with 5 bases between. The CDR3 is made up of 13 amino acids. CDR1 is MRHNA, CDR2 SNTAGT, per germline. The CDR3 DNA reads TGTGCCAGCAGTGGCAGTAACACCGGGGAGCTGTTTTTT. Translated, it gives CASSGSNTGELFF.

This clone was seen only a few times. The chain uses TRBV6-5 and TRBJ1-2, with a possible D match to TRBD1 (5 bases). This CDR3 has 10 residues. Germline CDR1 and CDR2: MNHEY and SVGAGI. Trimming shortened V by 6 bases and J by 8 bases, and 7 bases separated the two germline ends. This CDR3 reads CASRGLGYTF. CDR3 bases: TGTGCCAGCAGGGGGCTGGGCTACACCTTC.

This clone was seen a handful of times. The chain employs TRBV9 and TRBJ1-3, with D hard to call. V shed 4 bases and J shed 2 bases, with 16 bases lying between them. The CDR3 loop spans 16 amino acids. Per germline, CDR1 SGDLS and CDR2 YYNGEE. CDR3: CASSQNPEVAGNTIYF. CDR3 nucleotides: TGTGCCAGCAGCCAAAACCCCGAGGTAGCTGGAAACACCATATATTTT.

Concerning this clone itself: Other nucleotide sequences in the sample specify the same CDR3. The CDR3 is CASSRTGMNTEAFF. The CDR3 DNA reads as TGTGCCAGCAGCCGGACAGGAATGAACACTGAAGCTTTCTTT. The chain recombines TRBV2 with TRBJ1-1; 7 bases line up with TRBD1. Germline values: CDR1 SNHLY, CDR2 FYNNEI. The CDR3 has 14 residues. The V gene end was trimmed by 6 bases and the J gene end by 0 bases; junction bases not matched to a gene: 4.

The V call is TRBV2, the J call TRBJ2-7, with D possibly being TRBD2 (5 bases). Trimming pared 6 bases from V and 7 bases from J, leaving 16 bases between. CDR1 and CDR2 (germline): SNHLY, FYNNEI. There are 13 residues in the CDR3. CDR3 in DNA: TGTGCCAGCAGCGGAGGACGCAGCCTGGAGCAGTACTTC. Amino acid sequence: CASSGGRSLEQYF.

CDR3 nucleotide sequence: TGTGCCAGCACACACAGGGGGGCTCGGTGGACCGGGGAGCTGTTTTTT. This encodes CASTHRGARWTGELFF. The V call is TRBV13, the J call TRBJ2-2; 8 bases fit TRBD1. V shed 7 bases and J 5 bases; nucleotides not matched to a gene: 12. Germline loops: CDR1 PRHDT, CDR2 FYEKMQ (reference sequence). The CDR3 extends over 16 amino acids.

This clone was seen more than once but under ten times. This sequence joins TRBV5-4 and TRBJ2-1, with 12 bases matching TRBD2. The CDR3 spans 14 residues. Germline V gene sequence: CDR1 SGHNT, CDR2 YYREEE (reference sequence). V lost 3 bases to trimming and J lost 10 bases; unmatched junction nucleotides: 5. CDR3 amino acids: CASSSGLAGMEQFF. In DNA form, the CDR3 reads TGTGCCAGCAGCTCCGGACTAGCGGGAATGGAGCAGTTCTTC.

In its sample, this clone was seen a few times. The chain recombines TRBV27 with TRBJ2-7; 7 nucleotides match TRBD2. V lost 3 bases and J lost 7; bases outside the gene matches: 6. The CDR3 length is 13 residues. Germline CDR1 MNHEY, CDR2 SMNVEV (reference sequence). CDR3 sequence (DNA): TGTGCCAGCAGTTTTGACCGAGCGGGGGAGCAGTACTTC. Its protein is CASSFDRAGEQYF.

Turning to this clone: The same CDR3 is also encoded by other DNA sequences in this sample. Here the CDR3 reads CASSVVGGTDTQYF. The CDR3 DNA reads as TGTGCCAGCAGCGTAGTAGGGGGAACAGATACGCAGTATTTT. This chain uses TRBV9 with TRBJ2-3, with D tentatively TRBD1 (6 bases). From germline, CDR1 is SGDLS and CDR2 YYNGEE. V lost 0 bases and J 3 bases, leaving 8 bases between the germline ends. The CDR3 contains 14 residues.

The rearrangement joins TRBV19 to TRBJ2-5; TRBD1 matches 8 bases. The germline gives CDR1 LNHDA, CDR2 SQIVND (reference sequence). The CDR3 consists of 17 residues. Unmatched junction bases numbered 18, after V lost 7 bases and J lost 5 bases. CDR3 residues: CASTGVPGTGLGETQYF. In nucleotides, the CDR3 is TGTGCCAGTACCGGTGTCCCCGGGACAGGCCTGGGGGAGACCCAGTACTTC.

This clone occurred a few times. This rearrangement joins TRBV30 to TRBJ1-2; D unclear. CDR1 and CDR2 (germline): GTSNPN, SVGIG (reference sequence). Trimming pared 3 bases from V and 7 bases from J, leaving 18 bases between. The CDR3 totals 14 residues. CDR3 region: CAWSLSAVSGGYTF. Here the CDR3 DNA reads TGTGCCTGGAGCTTGTCGGCGGTTTCGGGTGGCTACACCTTC.

This clone appeared a few times. The chain combines TRBV6-6 with TRBJ2-1; 12 nucleotides match TRBD2. This CDR3 spans 16 amino acids. The germline V gene has CDR1 MNHNY and CDR2 SVGAGI (reference sequence). Losses at the gene ends were 0 bases for V and 10 bases for J; bases not matched to a gene: 7. The CDR3 sequence: CASSYSASGGAGEQFF. The CDR3 nucleotides are TGTGCCAGCAGTTACTCCGCTAGCGGGGGGGCGGGGGAGCAGTTCTTC.

This clone was found a few times. This chain uses TRBV30 with TRBJ1-1, with TRBD1 matching over 11 bases. Trimming took 2 bases from V and 6 from J; bases not matched to a gene: 5. The CDR3 has 14 residues. Germline CDR1 GTSNPN, CDR2 SVGIG (reference sequence). CDR3 residues: CAWSRGQGGPEAFF. CDR3 DNA: TGTGCCTGGAGTCGGGGACAGGGGGGACCTGAAGCTTTCTTT. Full variable domain (remainder filled in from reference TRBV30 and TRBJ1-1): SQTIHQWPATLVQPVGSPLSLECTVEGTSNPNLYWYRQAAGRGLQLLFYSVGIGQISSEVPQNLSASRPQDRQFILSSKKLLLSDSGFYLCAWSRGQGGPEAFFGQGTRLTVV.

This clone was observed a few times. DNA for the CDR3: TGTGCCAGCATCCCCCACGGGTCCTACGAGCAGTACTTC. It specifies CASIPHGSYEQYF. V gene TRBV6-5 combines with J gene TRBJ2-7; D uncertain. V was trimmed by 7 bases and J by 1 base, leaving 11 bases between them. Germline CDR1 and CDR2: MNHEY and SVGAGI. This CDR3 contains 13 residues.

In this sample, this clone turned up a few times. The V gene is TRBV6-1, the J gene TRBJ2-7; maybe TRBD1 (7 bases). This CDR3 is built from 16 residues. V lost 4 bases, J lost 5 bases, and 21 bases lay in between. Per germline, CDR1 MNHNS and CDR2 SASEGT. CDR3 region: CASSGYRGGGIHEQYF. In DNA, the CDR3 is TGTGCCAGCAGTGGGTACAGGGGCGGCGGGATCCACGAGCAGTACTTC.

This clone was seen only a few times. V is TRBV2 and J is TRBJ2-7, with TRBD2 as a possible D gene (5 bases). The V and J ends lost 6 bases and 2 bases respectively, with 8 bases between them. The CDR3 spans 12 residues. Germline CDR1 is SNHLY and CDR2 is FYNNEI. DNA of the CDR3: TGTGCCAGCAGCGGGAACGCCTACGAGCAGTACTTC. Protein: CASSGNAYEQYF. Full variable domain (outside the CDR3, taken from reference TRBV2 and TRBJ2-7): EPEVTQTPSHQVTQMGQEVILRCVPISNHLYFYWYRQILGQKVEFLVSFYNNEISEKSEIFDDQFSVERPDGSNFTLKIRSTKLEDSAMYFCASSGNAYEQYFGPGTRLTVT.